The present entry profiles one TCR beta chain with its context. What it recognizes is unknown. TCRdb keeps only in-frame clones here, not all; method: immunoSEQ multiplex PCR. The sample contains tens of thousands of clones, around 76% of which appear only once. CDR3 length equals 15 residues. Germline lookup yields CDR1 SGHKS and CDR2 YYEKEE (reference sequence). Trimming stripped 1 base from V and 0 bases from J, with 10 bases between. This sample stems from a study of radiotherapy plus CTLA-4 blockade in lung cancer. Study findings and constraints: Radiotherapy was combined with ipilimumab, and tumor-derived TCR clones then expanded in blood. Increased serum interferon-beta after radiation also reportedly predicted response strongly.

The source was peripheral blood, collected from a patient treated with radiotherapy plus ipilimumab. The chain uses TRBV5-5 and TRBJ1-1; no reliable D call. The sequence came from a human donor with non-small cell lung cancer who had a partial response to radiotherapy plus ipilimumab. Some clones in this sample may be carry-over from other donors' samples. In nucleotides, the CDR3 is TGTGCCAGCAGCTTGCAAGAAACGGTGAACACTGAAGCTTTCTTT. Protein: CASSLQETVNTEAFF.